Listed here are 16 T cell receptor beta chains from one sample, sequenced in a study of CXCR3-negative and CXCR3-positive naive CD8 T cells. General observations from the study: When CXCR3-positive naive cells were set against CXCR3-negative naive cells, the former had more hydrophobic TRB CDR3s.

These TCRs are of unknown antigen specificity. 5' RACE with UMI labels generated the TRB cDNA libraries. TCRdb reprocessed the 5' RACE reads and stores each CDR3 protein as one record, lacking DNA. Its listing shows under 150,000 distinct CDR3 sequences. The sequencing input was naive CXCR3+ CD8+ T cells from blood. As to subset: CD45RO-CCR7+CD27+CD95- naive CD8+ T cells expressing CXCR3 (TNR3+). These receptors all stem from a human donor in good health. Some clones in this sample may be carry-over from other donors' samples.

The chain couples TRBV7-2 to TRBJ2-1; the D gene TCRdb calls, TRBD1, cannot be checked with no DNA. The CDR3 is made up of 18 amino acids. CDR1 is SGHTA, CDR2 FQGNSA, per germline. CDR3 sequence reads: CASIHDLKQGLSYNEQFF.

J is TRBJ2-1 and V is TRBV12-3 or TRBV12-4; TCRdb outputs TRBD2, but without DNA this stays unchecked. The CDR3 totals 16 residues. CDR3: CASSRLSSGGAYEQFF.

The chain has TRBV25-1 and TRBJ1-2. The CDR3 totals 12 residues. CDR1 and CDR2 (germline): MGHDK, SYGVNS. The CDR3 sequence is CASSGQNYGYTF.

The gene calls are TRBV6-2 or TRBV6-3 and TRBJ2-1; the D call from TCRdb, TRBD2, cannot be confirmed without DNA. Germline CDR1 MNHEY, CDR2 SVGEGT. This CDR3 is built from 15 residues. The CDR3 reads CASSYEASGGGEQFF.

The chain is built from TRBV12-3 or TRBV12-4 and TRBJ1-5; TCRdb names TRBD1, which stays unverified in the absence of DNA. The CDR3 is 15 residues long. The CDR3 sequence is CASSFEAGWNQPQHF.

J is TRBJ2-1 and V is TRBV7-9; checking the TCRdb D call of TRBD2 is not possible without DNA. Germline assignment: CDR1 SEHNR and CDR2 FQNEAQ (reference sequence). The CDR3 spans 16 residues. The chain's CDR3 is CASSLLTSGPYNEQFF.

The chain joins TRBV5-1 to TRBJ2-4; checking the TCRdb D call of TRBD1 is not possible without DNA. The length of the CDR3 is 11 residues. Germline lookup yields CDR1 SGHRS and CDR2 YFSETQ. The CDR3 region is CASSAGQDQQF. Full variable domain (missing parts from reference TRBV5-1 and TRBJ2-4): KAGVTQTPRYLIKTRGQQVTLSCSPISGHRSVSWYQQTPGQGLQFLFEYFSETQRNKGNFPGRFSGRQFSNSRSEMNVSTLELGDSALYLCASSAGQDQQFGAGTRLSVL.

CDR3 sequence reads: CASSVDGVSNQPQHF. The rearrangement joins TRBV9 to TRBJ1-5. The CDR3 runs to 15 residues. CDR1 is SGDLS, CDR2 YYNGEE, per germline.

This sequence joins TRBV15 and TRBJ1-1. The CDR3 runs to 14 residues. The V gene's germline CDR1 is LNHNV and CDR2 YYDKDF (reference sequence). CDR3: CATSSPYSPTGAFF.

V and J are TRBV7-9 and TRBJ2-1; checking the TCRdb D call of TRBD1 is not possible without DNA. This CDR3 has 14 amino acids. In germline, CDR1 is SEHNR, CDR2 FQNEAQ (reference sequence). The CDR3 spells CASSLAQGGDEQFF.

The genes are TRBV29-1 and TRBJ2-7; no DNA is available, so the TRBD1 call from TCRdb remains unchecked. Germline V gives CDR1 SQVTM, CDR2 ANQGSEA. The CDR3 totals 12 residues. Here the CDR3 reads CSVAGHPYEQYF.

The J gene is TRBJ1-1, the V gene TRBV4-1; TCRdb gives TRBD1 as the D gene, but with no DNA this cannot be confirmed. The CDR3 extends over 16 amino acids. Germline V gene data show CDR1 as MGHRA and CDR2 as YSYEKL. The CDR3 region is CASSQGGRGGNTEAFF.

The rearrangement links TRBV19 to TRBJ1-5. CDR3 length: 15 amino acids. Germline V gene lookup returns CDR1 LNHDA and CDR2 SQIVND (reference sequence). The CDR3 loop is CASSMTDYSNQPQHF.

This chain links TRBV12-3 or TRBV12-4 with TRBJ2-7; TCRdb selects TRBD1, and the lack of DNA leaves this call unchecked. The CDR3 has 13 residues. CDR3 sequence: CASSFSGGQEQYF.

The V gene is TRBV24-1, the J gene TRBJ2-1; lacking DNA, the TRBD1 call made by TCRdb goes unchecked. Germline V gives CDR1 KGHDR, CDR2 SFDVKD. This CDR3 contains 14 residues. CDR3: CATSERTGYNEQFF.

The rearrangement links TRBV2 to TRBJ2-1; as DNA is missing, the TRBD1 call by TCRdb cannot be tested. The CDR3 spans 15 residues. CDR1 SNHLY and CDR2 FYNNEI come from the germline V gene. The CDR3 protein is CASRDRQESYNEQFF.